These T cell receptor beta chains were read from a single sample in a study of preoperative IRX-2 immunotherapy in early breast cancer. The data were produced by immunoSEQ multiplex PCR, yet TCRdb's version contains in-frame clones alone and is incomplete. The table lists tens of thousands of clones, roughly four fifths of them singletons. The sequenced sample was lymph node tissue, obtained after IRX-2 immunotherapy. All receptors come from a human donor with breast cancer. CDR3s include the opening cysteine and the closing phenylalanine or tryptophan. D genes are given only for firm matches. Size is omitted from some rows. Given values are once, few, many or a class for expanded clones.

CDR3 DNA | CDR3 protein | J gene | clone size | V gene | D gene
TGCGCCAGCAGCCGAAACGCGAGAGGGACAGGGGGTTATGGCTACACCTTC | CASSRNARGTGGYGYTF | TRBJ1-2 | NA | TRBV23-1 | TRBD1
TGTGCCAGTAGTATTGTCAAGGGTAGTAGCCAGCCCCAGCATTTT | CASSIVKGSSQPQHF | TRBJ1-5 | NA | TRBV19 | NA
TGTGCCAGCAGCCAATCGGGGTATAGCAATCAGCCCCAGCATTTT | CASSQSGYSNQPQHF | TRBJ1-5 | once | TRBV16 | NA
TGTGCCAGCAGCTTAGACCAGGGTGGACGACCCCAGCATTTT | CASSLDQGGRPQHF | TRBJ1-5 | NA | TRBV11-3 | NA
TGTGCCAGCAGCCTCCGGGACAGTACCTACGAGCAGTACTTC | CASSLRDSTYEQYF | TRBJ2-7 | NA | TRBV11-3 | TRBD1
TGTGCCAGTAGAACAGGGGGACTCCTCCCCCAGCATTTT | CASRTGGLLPQHF | TRBJ1-5 | once | TRBV19 | TRBD1
TGTGCCAGCAGCCAAGAAACAGGGAGAATGAATGGCTACACCTTC | CASSQETGRMNGYTF | TRBJ1-2 | once | TRBV7-1 | NA
TGTGCCAGTAGCTACTCAGGTTCTGGGGCCAACGTCCTGACTTTC | CASSYSGSGANVLTF | TRBJ2-6 | few | TRBV19 | NA
TGTGCCAGTAGTATCCCATCCCCAGGGGTGAACACTGAAGCTTTCTTT | CASSIPSPGVNTEAFF | TRBJ1-1 | once | TRBV19 | NA
TGTGCCAGCAGTTACTCGAGACTAGGCGAGCAGTACTTC | CASSYSRLGEQYF | TRBJ2-7 | NA | TRBV6-8 | NA
TGTGCCAGCAGTGAAGCGCGCAGGTTATCCTCCGCAAATCGTCAAGAGACCCAGTACTTC | CASSEARRLSSANRQETQYF | TRBJ2-5 | NA | TRBV6-1 | NA
TGTGCCAGCAGTTCAATCGGCTCGAACACTGAAGCTTTCTTT | CASSSIGSNTEAFF | TRBJ1-1 | NA | TRBV28 | NA
TGTGCCAGCAGCTTGGCCCTCGACAGAAATCAGCCCCAGCATTTT | CASSLALDRNQPQHF | TRBJ1-5 | few | TRBV11-3 | NA
TGTGCCAGTAGTATTTTGGGCGGGACAGTGACCAACTATGGCTACACCTTC | CASSILGGTVTNYGYTF | TRBJ1-2 | NA | TRBV19 | TRBD1
TGTGCCATCAGCGCGACAGGGGGCGATCAGCCCCAGCATTTT | CAISATGGDQPQHF | TRBJ1-5 | NA | TRBV6-8 | TRBD1
TGCGCCAGCAGCGTGTCCTGGGCGGGGGGTAATGAGCAGTTCTTC | CASSVSWAGGNEQFF | TRBJ2-1 | NA | TRBV5-1 | TRBD2
TGTGCCAGCAGTTACTCCACCAGGGCTAACTATGGCTACACCTTC | CASSYSTRANYGYTF | TRBJ1-2 | NA | TRBV6-8 | NA
TGTGCCAGCAGCCACGGGACTTACCCCACAGATACGCAGTATTTT | CASSHGTYPTDTQYF | TRBJ2-3 | NA | TRBV16 | NA
TGTGCCAGCAGCCGGGGTACCCTGAACACTGAAGCTTTCTTT | CASSRGTLNTEAFF | TRBJ1-1 | NA | TRBV11-3 | NA
TGTGCCAGCAGCACTGGACAGGGGACAGCAACTAATGAAAAACTGTTTTTT | CASSTGQGTATNEKLFF | TRBJ1-4 | NA | TRBV11-3 | TRBD1
TGTGCCACCAGCAGAGATACCCCTGGAAACACCATATATTTT | CATSRDTPGNTIYF | TRBJ1-3 | NA | TRBV15 | NA
TGCGCCAGCAGCTTGTCGGGCTTCGGAAACACCATATATTTT | CASSLSGFGNTIYF | TRBJ1-3 | NA | TRBV5-1 | NA
TGTGCCAGCAGCTTTACAGGGATGGGGAATCAGCCCCAGCATTTT | CASSFTGMGNQPQHF | TRBJ1-5 | NA | TRBV6-8 | NA
TGTGCCAGCAGTTTAATTGGGTTATACGCGGAGAGCAATCAGTCCCAGCATTTT | CASSLIGLYAESNQSQHF | TRBJ1-5 | NA | TRBV28 | NA
TGCGCCAGCAGCTTGGAATGGGGCTCAGGAGGCGGGGAGCTGTTTTTT | CASSLEWGSGGGELFF | TRBJ2-2 | NA | TRBV5-1 | NA
TGTGCCAGCAGCCGGGATACAGGAGTCTTAAACTATGGCTACACCTTC | CASSRDTGVLNYGYTF | TRBJ1-2 | NA | TRBV7-6 | NA
TGTGCCAGCTCACCCCCGGCGGGCGGGCAAGAGACCCAGTACTTC | CASSPPAGGQETQYF | TRBJ2-5 | NA | TRBV18 | NA
TGTGCCACCAGCAGAGATCGTGCCGGACTCAACCCCTACGAGCAGTACTTC | CATSRDRAGLNPYEQYF | TRBJ2-7 | NA | TRBV15 | NA
TGTGCCAGCAGCTTGGGGCTTAGGCAGGGGTTCGAGAACACTGAAGCTTTCTTT | CASSLGLRQGFENTEAFF | TRBJ1-1 | NA | TRBV7-6 | NA
TGTGCCAGCAGTTTAGACGGGCGCCCTTCCTATGGCTACACCTTC | CASSLDGRPSYGYTF | TRBJ1-2 | NA | TRBV28 | NA
TGTGCCAGCAGGGTGGCAGGGGCCTACGAGCAGTACTTC | CASRVAGAYEQYF | TRBJ2-7 | once | TRBV28 | NA
TGCAGCGTGAGGGGAGGGAACACCGGGGAGCTGTTTTTT | CSVRGGNTGELFF | TRBJ2-2 | once | TRBV29-1 | NA
TGTGCCAGCAGCTTAGTGGCGGGGGTGACTGGAAACACCATATATTTT | CASSLVAGVTGNTIYF | TRBJ1-3 | NA | TRBV7-5 | NA
TGCAGCGTTAGTTCCCTCATGAACACTGAAGCTTTCTTT | CSVSSLMNTEAFF | TRBJ1-1 | NA | TRBV29-1 | NA
TGTGCCAGTAGTATTCAGGGGTTGGGTACCGGGGAGCTGTTTTTT | CASSIQGLGTGELFF | TRBJ2-2 | NA | TRBV19 | NA
TGTGCCAGCAGTTTTGTTCAGTACTCTTCCATATATTTT | CASSFVQYSSIYF | TRBJ1-3 | NA | TRBV6-8 | NA
TGTGCCAGCAGGGGGACAGGGGGCTATAATTCACCCCTCCACTTT | CASRGTGGYNSPLHF | TRBJ1-6 | NA | TRBV6-8 | TRBD1
TGTGCCAGCAGCTTGTTGGGGACAAGGAATGAAAAACTGTTTTTT | CASSLLGTRNEKLFF | TRBJ1-4 | few | TRBV11-3 | NA
TGTGCCAGCGACCCGAGGAGCGGGGGGCCCTACGAGCAGTACTTC | CASDPRSGGPYEQYF | TRBJ2-7 | NA | TRBV6-8 | TRBD2
TGTGCTAGTGTCATCCGAGCCCGAGACAGGGAGGCGTCCTACAATGAGCAGTTCTTC | CASVIRARDREASYNEQFF | TRBJ2-1 | NA | TRBV12-5 | NA
TGTGCCAGTAGTCCGGGACAGGGGGCACCCGGGGAGCTGTTTTTT | CASSPGQGAPGELFF | TRBJ2-2 | NA | TRBV19 | TRBD1
TGTGCCTGGAGTGTAAAGAACTGGATTTACGAGCAGTACTTC | CAWSVKNWIYEQYF | TRBJ2-7 | NA | TRBV30 | NA
TGTGCCAGCAGTTTAATTGGCGGGGCCGGGGAGCTGTTTTTT | CASSLIGGAGELFF | TRBJ2-2 | NA | TRBV28 | NA
TGTGCCAGTAGTATCAGCGGGGGCAGGCCAGATACGCAGTATTTT | CASSISGGRPDTQYF | TRBJ2-3 | NA | TRBV19 | TRBD2
TGTGCCAGCAGCTCGGACAGGGTCGGCTATGGCTACACCTTC | CASSSDRVGYGYTF | TRBJ1-2 | once | TRBV11-3 | TRBD1
TGTGCCAGCAGCTTCGGGGGGGCCACCTACAATGAGCAGTTCTTC | CASSFGGATYNEQFF | TRBJ2-1 | NA | TRBV11-3 | TRBD2
TGTGCTAGCAGTTTAGACGCTTACTCCGAAGCTTTCTTT | CASSLDAYSEAFF | TRBJ1-1 | NA | TRBV7-4 | NA
TGTGCCATCAGGGAGGGGCCCGAGAAGGCGTATGGCTACACCTTC | CAIREGPEKAYGYTF | TRBJ1-2 | NA | TRBV6-8 | NA
TGTGCCAGCAGCTCGCTGCCACTAGCGGGGGGCTTCGGGACCCAGTACTTC | CASSSLPLAGGFGTQYF | TRBJ2-5 | once | TRBV11-3 | TRBD2
TGTGCCAGCAGCTTACCAACAGGGGGCCAGAGCACAGATACGCAGTATTTT | CASSLPTGGQSTDTQYF | TRBJ2-3 | NA | TRBV7-6 | TRBD1
TGTGCCAGCAGCTTACAGGGTTTGTGGGCAGATACGCAGTATTTT | CASSLQGLWADTQYF | TRBJ2-3 | NA | TRBV11-3 | NA
TGTGCCATACGGCGGGCAGGGGACGTGGATACGCAGTATTTT | CAIRRAGDVDTQYF | TRBJ2-3 | NA | TRBV6-8 | NA
TGTGCCAGCAGCACCCGACAGGGCTCCTACGAGCAGTACTTC | CASSTRQGSYEQYF | TRBJ2-7 | NA | TRBV11-3 | TRBD1
TGCGCCAGCAGCTCATCCGGCAGGGGCGAGGGTGGCTACACCTTC | CASSSSGRGEGGYTF | TRBJ1-2 | NA | TRBV5-1 | NA
TGTGCCAGCGGACCGGAGGTTATAGATACGCAGTATTTT | CASGPEVIDTQYF | TRBJ2-3 | NA | TRBV18 | NA